These 30 T cell receptor beta chains originate from one sample sequenced in a study of blood T cell repertoires in COVID-19. Sequenced by immunoSEQ multiplex PCR; TCRdb stores in-frame clones only, minus some. Of about 220,000 clones listed, around 86% were seen once; the top ten hold approximately 5.2%. The specimen was peripheral blood. All receptors come from a woman aged 70-85 years with COVID-19, enrolled during active disease.

The J gene is TRBJ1-1, the V gene TRBV11-2; D is ambiguous. The CDR3 has 12 amino acids. Germline V gene lookup returns CDR1 SGHAT and CDR2 FQNNGV. The ends were cut back, 7 bases at V and 0 bases at J, with 6 bases in the middle. The CDR3 sequence: CASTYMNTEAFF. In DNA, the CDR3 is TGTGCCAGCACCTATATGAACACTGAAGCTTTCTTT.

The gene calls are TRBV2 and TRBJ1-2; 7 nucleotides line up with TRBD1. J was trimmed by 8 bases and V by 7 bases; bases with no gene match: 13. The length of the CDR3 is 14 residues. Germline CDR1 SNHLY, CDR2 FYNNEI. CDR3 protein: CASTVVDRTGGYTF. CDR3 in DNA: TGTGCCAGCACCGTTGTGGACAGGACGGGCGGCTACACCTTC.

The chain recombines TRBV6-5 with TRBJ1-4; D unresolved. The V end was cut by 4 bases, the J end by 7 bases, with 4 bases between. The CDR3 has 11 amino acids. CDR1 is MNHEY, CDR2 SVGAGI, per germline. The CDR3 here is CASSSGEKLFF. Here the CDR3 DNA reads TGTGCCAGCAGTTCGGGTGAAAAACTGTTTTTT.

The V gene is TRBV4-2, the J gene TRBJ2-3; TRBD2 might be the D (6 bases). Germline CDR1 reads LGHNA; CDR2 reads YNFKEQ. The CDR3 length is 14 residues. Trimming shortened V by 3 bases and J by 4 bases, and 11 bases separated the two germline ends. In nucleotides, the CDR3 is TGTGCCAGCAGCCAGGGGGGATTGTCAGATACGCAGTATTTT. Amino acid sequence: CASSQGGLSDTQYF.

The V gene is TRBV3-1 (or the pseudogene TRBV3-2), the J gene TRBJ2-3; D gene ambiguous. Trimming took off 0 bases at V and 0 bases at J, with 7 bases between the two ends. Germline CDR1 reads LGHDT; CDR2 reads YNNKEL (reference sequence). The CDR3 sequence is 15 residues long. The CDR3 bases are TGTGCCAGCAGCCAAGATGCTGGCAGCACAGATACGCAGTATTTT. Protein sequence: CASSQDAGSTDTQYF.

V and J are TRBV10-2 and TRBJ1-1, with 8 bases fitting TRBD1. Trimming cost V 7 bases and J 1 base; bases outside gene matches: 2. Germline V gene lookup returns CDR1 WSHSY and CDR2 SAAADI. The CDR3 is 13 amino acids. Here the CDR3 reads CASTDRENTEAFF. CDR3 nucleotides: TGCGCCAGCACGGACAGGGAGAACACTGAAGCTTTCTTT.

This clone was counted between two and nine times. The chain recombines TRBV10-3 with TRBJ1-1; 8 positions match TRBD1. The V and J ends lost 11 bases and 8 bases, in that order; junction bases with no gene match: 19. Germline CDR1 reads ENHRY; CDR2 reads SYGVKD. The CDR3 is 15 residues long. The chain's CDR3 is CAATGGKTPQAEAFF. DNA for the CDR3: TGTGCCGCAACAGGGGGAAAAACCCCCCAGGCCGAAGCTTTCTTT.

The table lists this clone with a count of one. The genes are TRBV29-1 and TRBJ2-5; possibly TRBD2 for D (6 bases). This CDR3 is 14 amino acids long. Per the germline V gene, CDR1 is SQVTM and CDR2 is ANQGSEA. V gave up 6 bases and J gave up 5 bases, with 19 bases separating them. The CDR3, as DNA: TGCAGCGTACGTGCCCGATCGCGGGGTGAGACCCAGTACTTC. Residues: CSVRARSRGETQYF. Drawing the rest from reference TRBV29-1 and TRBJ2-5, the complete variable domain is SAVISQKPSRDICQRGTSLTIQCQVDSQVTMMFWYRQQPGQSLTLIATANQGSEATYESGFVIDKFPISRPNLTFSTLTVSNMSPEDSSIYLCSVRARSRGETQYFGPGTRLLVL.

This clone occurred once. The chain links TRBV7-2 to TRBJ2-3; 7 bases agree with TRBD2. Germline trimming cut 5 bases from V and 0 bases from J; bases unmatched to any gene: 11. The CDR3 is 17 amino acids. Germline CDR1 and CDR2: SGHTA and FQGNSA. The CDR3 sequence: CASSQIRAGTSTDTQYF. CDR3 nucleotides: TGTGCCAGCAGCCAAATCAGAGCGGGAACTAGCACAGATACGCAGTATTTT.

V usage is TRBV28 and J usage is TRBJ2-7, with 9 bases matching TRBD1. The length of the CDR3 is 14 residues. The germline gives CDR1 MDHEN, CDR2 SYDVKM. V was pared by 5 bases and J by 4 bases, with 6 bases of the junction left unmatched. For the CDR3, the DNA is TGTGCCAGCAGTCGGACCGGGACAGGGTACGAGCAGTACTTC. Translated, it gives CASSRTGTGYEQYF.

This clone was picked up a small number of times. This chain connects TRBV11-2 to TRBJ1-1; 10 bases map to TRBD1. The V gene end was trimmed by 5 bases and the J gene end by 6 bases; junction bases not matched to a gene: 12. This CDR3 contains 16 residues. Per the germline V gene, CDR1 is SGHAT and CDR2 is FQNNGV. The CDR3 is CASSPPRPGQGSEAFF. CDR3 in DNA: TGTGCCAGCAGCCCCCCCCGGCCGGGACAGGGGTCTGAAGCTTTCTTT.

J is TRBJ2-7 and V is TRBV30, with TRBD1 matching 7 bases. CDR1 and CDR2 (germline): GTSNPN, SVGIG (reference sequence). Germline trimming cut 4 bases from V and 3 bases from J; bases unmatched to any gene: 9. The CDR3 length is 14 residues. CDR3 sequence (DNA): TGTGCCTGGAAGATCTACAGGGGAGACTACGAGCAGTACTTC. As protein: CAWKIYRGDYEQYF.

This sequence joins TRBV5-5 and TRBJ2-7, with 13 bases identical to TRBD2. Trimming removed 2 bases from V and 5 bases from J; junction bases left unmatched: 7. The CDR3 has 16 residues. Germline V gives CDR1 SGHKS, CDR2 YYEKEE (reference sequence). The CDR3 DNA reads as TGTGCCAGCAGCTTACACCCTGGACTAGCGGGAGACGAGCAGTACTTC. Its translation: CASSLHPGLAGDEQYF.

The chain is built from TRBV30 and TRBJ2-1; the D gene is possibly TRBD2 (6 bases). CDR1 GTSNPN and CDR2 SVGIG come from the germline V gene (reference sequence). Deletions cut 3 bases from V and 6 bases from J, with 12 bases between. The CDR3 extends over 13 amino acids. The CDR3 nucleotides read TGTGCCTGGAGCACGGGAGTGGTCAATGAGCAGTTCTTC. Translating gives CAWSTGVVNEQFF.

Notes on this clone: Other DNA sequences of this sample code for an identical CDR3. V usage is TRBV18 and J usage is TRBJ2-3; unclear D gene. The CDR3 sequence is 13 residues long. The V end was cut by 3 bases, the J end by 2 bases, with 6 bases between. Looked up from germline, CDR1 is KGHSH and CDR2 is LQKENI. The CDR3 sequence: CASSPPFTDTQYF. CDR3 coding DNA: TGTGCCAGCTCACCTCCCTTCACAGATACGCAGTATTTT.

This chain connects TRBV5-5 to TRBJ2-2; 7 bases align to TRBD1. Germline trimming cut 1 base from V and 6 bases from J; bases unmatched to any gene: 6. CDR1 is SGHKS and CDR2 is YYEKEE in the germline V gene (reference sequence). The CDR3 length is 15 residues. The CDR3 region is CASSLNQGVAGELFF. Here the CDR3 DNA reads TGTGCCAGCAGCTTGAACCAGGGGGTGGCCGGGGAGCTGTTTTTT.

V gene TRBV20-1 combines with J gene TRBJ2-7; D not certain. Germline V gene lookup returns CDR1 DFQATT and CDR2 SNEGSKA (reference sequence). Trimming stripped 6 bases from V and 5 bases from J, with 11 bases between. This CDR3 contains 11 residues. The CDR3 loop is CSASSMDEQYF. For the CDR3, the DNA is TGCAGTGCGTCCTCTATGGACGAGCAGTACTTC.

This clone showed up just once. This rearrangement joins TRBV9 to TRBJ2-7; D is possibly TRBD1 (5 bases). Deletions cut 4 bases from V and 5 bases from J, with 13 bases between. This CDR3 region has 13 residues. CDR1 and CDR2 from the germline V gene are SGDLS and YYNGEE. The CDR3 bases are TGTGCCAGCAGCCTCCAAGGGGCACACGAGCAGTACTTC. This codes for CASSLQGAHEQYF. Together with reference TRBV9 and TRBJ2-7, the CDR3 gives the full variable domain: DSGVTQTPKHLITATGQRVTLRCSPRSGDLSVYWYQQSLDQGLQFLIQYYNGEERAKGNILERFSAQQFPDLHSELNLSSLELGDSALYFCASSLQGAHEQYFGPGTRLTVT.

The chain is built from TRBV4-3 and TRBJ1-5, with D possibly being TRBD1 (5 bases). Germline assignment: CDR1 LGHNA and CDR2 YSLEER. The V gene lost 2 bases and the J gene lost 9 bases, with 11 bases spanning the gap. CDR3 length: 13 residues. The CDR3 region is CASSQRGEGPQHF. The CDR3 DNA reads TGCGCCAGCAGCCAACGGGGGGAAGGGCCCCAGCATTTT.

V gene TRBV6-4 combines with J gene TRBJ1-1; D remains ambiguous. The CDR3 runs 14 residues. Germline V lookup: CDR1 MRHNA, CDR2 SNTAGT. Trimming stripped 4 bases from V and 4 bases from J, with 13 bases between. DNA for the CDR3: TGTGCCAGCAGTGTTGGAGGAGGGTCCACTGAAGCTTTCTTT. It specifies CASSVGGGSTEAFF.

This chain uses TRBV6-5 with TRBJ1-2, with 9 bases fitting TRBD1. Trimming took 2 bases from V and 4 from J; bases not matched to a gene: 5. The V gene's germline CDR1 is MNHEY and CDR2 SVGAGI. The CDR3 sequence is 15 residues long. CDR3 nucleotide sequence: TGTGCCAGCAGTTACCGGGACAGGGCTTCCTATGGCTACACCTTC. Amino acids: CASSYRDRASYGYTF.

The chain uses TRBV10-3 and TRBJ1-1; tentatively, D is TRBD1 (5 bases). Germline lookup yields CDR1 ENHRY and CDR2 SYGVKD. The V end lost 3 bases, the J end lost 11 bases, and 10 bases lay between the germline ends. The CDR3 has 11 residues. The CDR3 nucleotides are TGTGCCATCAGTGAAGCTGGGGGGGCTTTCTTT. This translates into CAISEAGGAFF.

The rearrangement joins TRBV6-5 to TRBJ2-1; 12 nucleotides agree with TRBD2. With 6 bases clipped from V and 6 bases from J, the junction kept 6 bases outside the gene matches. This CDR3 is 15 amino acids long. Germline CDR1 reads MNHEY; CDR2 reads SVGAGI. In nucleotides, the CDR3 is TGTGCCAGCAGATCTAGCGGGAGGGCCCTCAATGAGCAGTTCTTC. As protein: CASRSSGRALNEQFF.

In regard to this clone: Germline is not matched at one junction end, which may reflect a read error. The gene calls are TRBV4-2 and TRBJ2-3, with TRBD2 matching 9 bases. The CDR3 has 17 amino acids. The germline CDR1 and CDR2 sequences are LGHNA and YNFKEQ. This chain's CDR3 is CASSQDAPGTSRDTQYF. CDR3 coding DNA: TGTGCCAGCAGCCAAGATGCTCCCGGGACTAGCAGAGATACGCAGTATTTT.

This chain links TRBV24-1 with TRBJ2-3, with 8 bases aligning to TRBD2. CDR3 size: 15 residues. CDR1 is KGHDR and CDR2 is SFDVKD in the germline V gene. Losses at the gene ends were 6 bases for V and 2 bases for J; bases not matched to a gene: 6. Written as DNA, the CDR3 is TGTGCCACCAGTCCACGGGAGGGTCCCACAGATACGCAGTATTTT. Its protein product is CATSPREGPTDTQYF.

This clone appeared once. The chain recombines TRBV5-1 with TRBJ1-3; 9 bases agree with TRBD1. Looked up from germline, CDR1 is SGHRS and CDR2 is YFSETQ. Trimming removed 3 bases from V and 8 bases from J; junction bases left unmatched: 3. The CDR3 spans 13 residues. CDR3 loop: CASSSWTGDTIYF. The DNA for the CDR3 is TGCGCCAGCAGCTCCTGGACAGGGGACACCATATATTTT.

The rearrangement links TRBV18 to TRBJ1-1; the match to TRBD1 covers 8 bases. Per germline, CDR1 KGHSH and CDR2 LQKENI. Germline trimming cut 5 bases from V and 4 bases from J; bases unmatched to any gene: 3. This CDR3 is 13 amino acids long. The CDR3 protein is CASSTGQGTEAFF. In nucleotides, the CDR3 is TGTGCCAGCTCAACAGGACAGGGCACTGAAGCTTTCTTT. Full variable domain (rest looked up from reference TRBV18 and TRBJ1-1): NAGVMQNPRHLVRRRGQEARLRCSPMKGHSHVYWYRQLPEEGLKFMVYLQKENIIDESGMPKERFSAEFPKEGPSILRIQQVVRGDSAAYFCASSTGQGTEAFFGQGTRLTVV.

The genes are TRBV25-1 and TRBJ1-3; no firm D call. Germline V gene lookup returns CDR1 MGHDK and CDR2 SYGVNS. V gave up 1 base and J gave up 2 bases, with 15 bases separating them. The CDR3 spans 17 residues. The CDR3 DNA is TGTGCCAGCAGTGAATCGAGTAAGGGAGAAGCTGGAAACACCATATATTTT. Translated: CASSESSKGEAGNTIYF.

This clone was seen a single time. The gene calls are TRBV2 and TRBJ1-5; 9 bases align to TRBD1. The CDR3 length is 15 residues. V shed 6 bases, J shed 4 bases, and the junction held 7 bases outside the gene matches. CDR1 SNHLY and CDR2 FYNNEI come from the germline V gene. The CDR3 nucleotides read TGTGCCAGCAGACCCGGGACAGGGTCTAATCAGCCCCAGCATTTT. Translating gives CASRPGTGSNQPQHF.

The chain carries TRBV7-2 and TRBJ1-2; maybe TRBD1 (6 bases). Deletions cut 5 bases from V and 2 bases from J, with 15 bases between. CDR3 length equals 15 residues. Per germline, CDR1 SGHTA and CDR2 FQGNSA. CDR3: CASSPGQNPNYGYTF. The DNA of the CDR3 is TGTGCCAGCAGCCCTGGACAGAATCCCAACTATGGCTACACCTTC. Filled out from reference TRBV7-2 and TRBJ1-2, the complete variable domain reads GAGVSQSPSNKVTEKGKDVELRCDPISGHTALYWYRQSLGQGLEFLIYFQGNSAPDKSGLPSDRFSAERTGGSVSTLTIQRTQQEDSAVYLCASSPGQNPNYGYTFGSGTRLTVV.